Reported below is one T cell receptor (beta chain). The CDR3 is 16 residues long. Germline lookup yields CDR1 MDHEN and CDR2 SYDVKM. Trimming removed 1 base from V and 6 bases from J; junction bases left unmatched: 8. Sequencing used immunoSEQ multiplex PCR; TCRdb keeps in-frame clones, though not all of them. The table has 250,000 to 300,000 clones, approximately 89% seen once. The data were taken from a study of blood T cell repertoires in COVID-19. The source is a woman aged 25 to 39 with COVID-19, enrolled during active disease. J is TRBJ1-2 and V is TRBV28; 10 bases match TRBD1. The sequencing sample was made of peripheral blood. CDR3 in DNA: TGTGCCAGCAGTTTATCACACCCGGGACAGGGGAATGGCTACACCTTC. Translating it yields CASSLSHPGQGNGYTF.